The source of this TCR beta chain is a study of beta chain features in type 1 diabetes (dated by TCRdb to between 2018 and 2020). Notes on the research overall: No differences in mean age, gender distribution, total cell number or subset yield were found between patients and healthy donors. A total of roughly 100 million sorted cells were examined across all samples, and a strong correlation was observed between cell number per subset and RNA yield. The study compared the TCRB repertoires of sorted circulating CD4+ T cell subsets in recently diagnosed type 1 diabetes patients with those in matched healthy donors. Whereas all 30 or so donors provided naive and central memory subsets, regulatory and stem cell-like memory subsets were isolated from just 8 patients and roughly eight healthy donors.

From each donor, a single peripheral blood sample of about 110 mL on average was drawn into heparinised tubes. A BD FACSAria II and a panel including CD45RO, CCR7, CD25, CD127, CD95 and CD27 were used to sort naive, central memory, regulatory and stem cell-like memory CD4+ T cells. Every sorted population had a purity above 98%. PBMCs were separated immediately by Lymphoprep density gradient centrifugation and were stained directly, without being cultured. So that batch effects would be minimized, each experiment stained and sorted samples in pairs, pairing one healthy donor with one patient. The study at large found these results: Shorter templates might have been favored by PCR, but patient and control samples were amplified and corrected together, so both groups would have been affected equally by any skew. A moderate but significant shortening of TCRB CDR3 length was observed in type 1 diabetes patients in all four CD4+ subsets. HLA sub-analyses involved small numbers of individuals, so any influence of HLA type on TCRB rearrangement remained unresolved. Fewer insertions and more nucleotide deletions at VDJ recombination sites were observed in patients with type 1 diabetes, implying thymic rearrangement abnormalities. Naive, central memory and regulatory TCRB repertoires appeared to be more alike among patients than among healthy donors. Sequencing cDNA rather than genomic DNA could over-represent highly expressing activated cells, although activation and CD3 levels did not differ between groups.

The entire isolated RNA was reverse transcribed using the High Capacity cDNA Reverse Transcription Kit, and thus expressed TCRB transcripts were sequenced. Naive, central memory and regulatory T cell samples underwent deep immunoSEQ sequencing, averaging around 3.9 million total reads per sample. Sorted cells were lysed in RLT buffer, and RNA was extracted using DNase-treated RNeasy Micro or Mini kits according to cell number. Each cell subset was processed separately to prevent cross-contamination, with patient and healthy donor samples processed together. The immunoSEQ multiplex PCR was used to amplify TCRB sequences from cDNA, yielding 87-bp fragments that span the CDR3 region. Sequencing of the amplicons was performed on the Illumina HiSeq platform. Regarding the original processing steps: Synthetic template baselines were used to correct PCR bias computationally, reads within Hamming distance 2 were collapsed together, and singletons that could not be merged were discarded. By aligning reads against IMGT, V, D and J genes, CDR3 length, and insertions or deletions at six rearrangement sites were assigned. Within each subset, clonotype counts were normalized to sorted cell number, and only after that were true diversity and Gini coefficients computed with the tcR R package. Repertoire sharing was quantified using the overlap coefficient calculated on TCRB nucleotide sequences. TCRdb took this table from immuneACCESS and kept in-frame rearrangements with V and J called. Such tables lack part of the clones; where checked against another copy, unresolved V genes explain under half of the gap, and the rest is unexplained. V and J calls and clone size are those listed in that table; D and trimming were worked out from the DNA. Within this sample are around 180,000 clones, with 6.5% to 9.5% of them counted one time only. The ten largest account for approximately 0.93% of the sample.

This clone has more than one count but fewer than ten. This receptor's antigen is unknown. Per-base qualities were not stored, and no clone one base away is much larger. CDR1 KGHSH and CDR2 LQKENI were looked up in the germline V gene. Trimming removed 0 bases from V and 2 bases from J, leaving 12 bases between the germline ends. The CDR3, from cysteine to phenylalanine, totals 16 residues. The only DNA kept is the CDR3, 48 bases in frame from the first base. The sequencing sample was made of central memory CD4+ T cells from blood. This sequence uses TRBV18 and TRBJ2-3; TRBD2 might be the D gene, on 6 matching bases. The receptor's source is a woman aged 40 to 50 with type 1 diabetes. CDR3 region: CASSPPSGHNTDTQYF. The nucleotides are TGTGCCAGCTCACCACCGAGCGGGCATAACACAGATACGCAGTATTTT. The reference TRBV18 and TRBJ2-3 proteins fill in what lies around the CDR3, so the full variable domain reads NAGVMQNPRHLVRRRGQEARLRCSPMKGHSHVYWYRQLPEEGLKFMVYLQKENIIDESGMPKERFSAEFPKEGPSILRIQQVVRGDSAAYFCASSPPSGHNTDTQYFGPGTRLTVL.